This TCR beta chain stems from a study of graft-versus-host responses after intestinal transplantation (dated by TCRdb to the early 2020s). Some background on the complete study: Multivisceral, liver-intestinal, or isolated intestinal transplants were received by the recipients. Every recipient was given anti-thymocyte globulin induction, followed by about 3 years of maintenance tacrolimus and steroids. Bulk TCR-beta CDR3 sequencing was used to track graft-versus-host and host-versus-graft alloreactive T cell clones in the graft, circulation and bone marrow after intestinal transplantation. To identify alloreactive clones, pre-transplant mixed lymphocyte reaction products were sequenced and compared with unstimulated pre-transplant donor and recipient T cells. The cohort enrolled about two dozen intestinal transplant recipients including one retransplant, and a few patients lacking pretransplant specimens were excluded. Donor T cell macrochimerism was defined as a peak of at least 4% donor T cells among recipient peripheral blood mononuclear cells. Rather than being sequenced by the commercial service, samples from three later patients were sequenced in-house on an Illumina MiSeq and processed with MiXCR.

A distance of 4 bases separates the germline ends of V and J, which lose 8 bases and 3 bases respectively. For CDR1 and CDR2, the germline V gene lists WSHSY and SAAADI. The CDR3 spans 10 residues, from the cysteine through the phenylalanine. The sequence is cut down to CDR3 DNA, 30 bases in frame from base 1. The library relied on the immunoSEQ multiplex PCR assay. In most patients, genomic DNA was isolated using the Qiagen DNeasy Blood and Tissue Kit and sent frozen to Adaptive Biotechnologies for TCR sequencing. For most patients, genomic DNA was subjected to high-throughput TCR-beta CDR3 sequencing by Adaptive Biotechnologies. The paper's data handling went like this. TCR sequencing data for approximately 19 patients were retrieved from Adaptive's ImmunoSEQ software; three other patients were processed with MiXCR and VDJtools. To correct CD4 versus CD8 sorting errors, sequences present in both subsets at a frequency ratio below 5:1 were removed. CDR3 nucleotide sequences shared between donor and recipient were removed because their origin could not be assigned. At least 2-fold expansion over unstimulated cells and a minimum CFSE-low frequency of 0.002% (template counts) or 0.001% (read counts) were required for clones to be classified as alloreactive. Clones were considered mappable if detected in sequenced pre-transplant spleen, lymph node, or MLR CFSE-low populations of the donor or recipient. The cumulative frequency of alloreactive clones was calculated as a percentage of all sequences, weighted by copy number. The table comes from immuneACCESS by way of TCRdb, which keeps in-frame sequences with V and J called. Part of the clones is missing from these tables; in studies checked, under half for an unresolved V gene and the rest for unknown reasons. V and J calls and clone size come straight from that table; D and trimming were deduced from the DNA. The sample data list 90,000 to 120,000 clones, and less than 90% of these were observed just once. Around 0.9% of the sample is taken by the ten largest.

Explained via the paper, the time point label denotes: cells obtained before transplantation from donor or recipient. CD3+CD4+ and CD3+CD8+ populations were FACS-sorted from unstimulated pre-transplant donor and recipient cells taken from spleen or lymph nodes. Overall results and qualifications from the work: In the allografts of patients with donor T cell macrochimerism, GvH to HvG T cell clonal ratios were high. The relatively low number and heterogeneity of intestinal transplant patients limited the conclusions. GvH clones turned up in recipient bone marrow, with some appearing earlier in ileal mucosa or blood, a pattern consistent with an intestinal mucosal origin. Early after transplant, peak levels of circulating GvH clones were associated with declines in HvG clones.

This clone was counted once. Its binding antigen is unknown. No quality values exist for individual bases; no much larger clone is one base distant. The source was unstimulated CD4+ T cells sorted from spleen or lymph node cells, collected before intestinal transplant. Recombination linked TRBV10-2 to TRBJ2-5; the D gene cannot be named for sure. The sequence was collected from a human donor who received an intestinal transplant. The CDR3 loop reads CASWEETQYF. The nucleotide sequence reads as follows: TGCGCCAGCTGGGAAGAGACCCAGTACTTC.